The 13 T cell receptor beta chains in this list originate from one sample, sequenced in a study of cytomegalovirus exposure and HLA in healthy donors. Researchers ran the PCR with 60 Vbeta and 13 Jbeta primers. Clones were read by immunoSEQ multiplex PCR, and TCRdb kept only the in-frame ones, dropping some. The data show 150,000 or so clones, with around 77% seen just once and 1% held by the top ten. Sequenced input: PBMCs. These receptors were collected from a woman aged 45-59 years in good health and CMV-seropositive.

There are a few counts of this clone. The J gene is TRBJ2-1, the V gene TRBV7-2; 14 nucleotides match TRBD2. After removal of 3 bases from V and 7 bases from J, the junction contained 2 bases not matched to a gene. The CDR3 runs 15 residues. The germline V gene encodes CDR1 SGHTA and CDR2 FQGNSA. CDR3 sequence: CASSFRTSGRNEQFF. The CDR3 coding sequence is TGTGCCAGCAGCTTCAGGACTAGCGGGAGGAATGAGCAGTTCTTC.

In this sample, this clone turned up once. The chain couples TRBV29-1 to TRBJ2-5; TRBD1 is a possible D gene (5 bases). The germline V gene encodes CDR1 SQVTM and CDR2 ANQGSEA. CDR3 length equals 13 residues. Trimming removed 4 bases from V and 4 bases from J, with 13 bases in between. The CDR3 spells CSVAAGNGETQYF. The CDR3, as DNA: TGCAGCGTTGCGGCAGGGAATGGAGAGACCCAGTACTTC.

A remark on this clone: One end of the junction fails to match germline, which may point to a read error. The chain links TRBV7-9 to TRBJ1-6; D is uncertain. CDR3 length equals 16 residues. Germline assignment: CDR1 SEHNR and CDR2 FQNEAQ (reference sequence). CDR3 sequence reads: CSSSLGGSSYNSPLHF. For the CDR3, the DNA is TGTTCCAGCAGCTTAGGAGGGAGCTCCTATAATTCACCCCTCCACTTT.

The chain combines TRBV6-1 with TRBJ1-1; D is perhaps TRBD1 (5 bases). Germline values: CDR1 MNHNS, CDR2 SASEGT. The CDR3 totals 13 residues. Trimming left V 6 bases short and J 1 base short, with 9 bases between. CDR3: CASSLTENTEAFF. DNA for the CDR3: TGTGCCAGCAGCCTGACAGAGAACACTGAAGCTTTCTTT.

The chain employs TRBV9 and TRBJ1-6; D perhaps matches TRBD1 (6 bases). The germline V and J ends were trimmed by 0 bases and 7 bases, with 17 bases remaining between them. Germline V CDR1 and CDR2: SGDLS, YYNGEE. The length of the CDR3 is 17 residues. The chain's CDR3 is CASSVGVPGTPNSPLHF. The CDR3 nucleotides read TGTGCCAGCAGCGTAGGAGTCCCCGGGACACCCAATTCACCCCTCCACTTT. Full variable domain (remainder filled in from reference TRBV9 and TRBJ1-6): DSGVTQTPKHLITATGQRVTLRCSPRSGDLSVYWYQQSLDQGLQFLIQYYNGEERAKGNILERFSAQQFPDLHSELNLSSLELGDSALYFCASSVGVPGTPNSPLHFGNGTRLTVT.

The chain recombines TRBV7-9 with TRBJ1-1; D is unclear. The V gene's germline CDR1 is SEHNR and CDR2 FQNEAQ (reference sequence). CDR3 length equals 15 residues. V lost 4 bases and J lost 0, with 12 bases in between. The CDR3 DNA is TGTGCCAGCAGCTCAGTAAGGAGCTTGAACACTGAAGCTTTCTTT. Its translation is CASSSVRSLNTEAFF.

The chain carries TRBV11-3 and TRBJ2-3; 12 nucleotides match TRBD2. J gave up 1 base and V 6 bases, and 2 bases lay outside the gene matches. The CDR3 is 15 amino acids. Germline V gene data show CDR1 as SGHNT and CDR2 as YENEEA. CDR3 protein: CASSWTSGGTDTQYF. The DNA of the CDR3 is TGTGCCAGCAGTTGGACTAGCGGGGGCACAGATACGCAGTATTTT.

J is TRBJ1-6 and V is TRBV11-2; a possible D gene is TRBD1 (5 bases). Trimming pared 3 bases from V and 2 bases from J, leaving 11 bases between. The germline CDR1 and CDR2 sequences are SGHAT and FQNNGV. This CDR3 region has 16 residues. CDR3 in amino acids: CASSFTGGAYNSPLHF. The CDR3 DNA is TGTGCCAGCAGCTTCACGGGGGGGGCCTATAATTCACCCCTCCACTTT.

The chain recombines TRBV6-1 with TRBJ2-5; 8 bases align to TRBD1. The CDR3 contains 14 residues. Per the germline V gene, CDR1 is MNHNS and CDR2 is SASEGT. The J segment lost 4 bases and the V segment lost 2 bases, leaving 3 bases of the junction unmatched. The DNA of the CDR3 is TGTGCCAGCAGTGAAATTGACAGGGGAGAGACCCAGTACTTC. It encodes CASSEIDRGETQYF.

The CDR3, as DNA: TGTGCCAGTAGCCCCGACAGGGGCCCCAGCTCCTACAATGAGCAGTTCTTC. The encoded protein is CASSPDRGPSSYNEQFF. The rearrangement uses TRBV19 and TRBJ2-1; TRBD1 matches at 8 bases. Germline V CDR1 and CDR2: LNHDA, SQIVND (reference sequence). V shed 6 bases and J 0 bases; nucleotides not matched to a gene: 10. CDR3 length equals 17 residues.

The chain carries TRBV7-9 and TRBJ2-1; D is ambiguous. The CDR3 runs to 15 residues. V shed 0 bases and J shed 0 bases, with 6 bases lying between them. CDR1 is SEHNR and CDR2 is FQNEAQ in the germline V gene (reference sequence). CDR3 sequence reads: CASSLASFSYNEQFF. Written as DNA, the CDR3 is TGTGCCAGCAGCTTAGCTAGCTTCTCCTACAATGAGCAGTTCTTC.

This rearrangement joins TRBV7-2 to TRBJ2-2, with 7 bases identical to TRBD2. The CDR3 runs 14 residues. V was pared by 1 base and J by 6 bases, with 2 bases of the junction left unmatched. CDR1 and CDR2 from the germline V gene are SGHTA and FQGNSA. CDR3 nucleotides: TGTGCCAGCAGCTTAGTTGGGGGGGCCGGGGAGCTGTTTTTT. Translation: CASSLVGGAGELFF.

The chain combines TRBV7-9 with TRBJ2-1; D may be TRBD2 (6 bases). The CDR3 runs 13 residues. Germline V gene data show CDR1 as SEHNR and CDR2 as FQNEAQ (reference sequence). V was cut by 2 bases and J by 7 bases, with 9 bases left in between. CDR3 DNA sequence: TGTGCCAGCAGCTTATCCGGGGGTAATGAGCAGTTCTTC. Protein sequence: CASSLSGGNEQFF.